This T cell receptor beta chain was sequenced in a study of T cell clusters in autoimmune cytopenias. TRB was amplified by touch-down multiplex PCR, primer pools A and B combined. TCRdb re-called the multiplex PCR reads and catalogs CDR3 proteins one per entry, DNA excluded. The table lists some 540 distinct CDR3 sequences. In terms of frequency, this clonotype is large. What it recognizes is unknown. Study-wide points: TRB repertoire shifts in secondary cytopenia and chronic lymphocytic leukemia mostly reflected lymphoma, not autoimmunity.

CDR3 length: 16 amino acids. Germline V lookup: CDR1 SGHRS, CDR2 YFSETQ. Each sample's input was roughly 270 ng genomic DNA, approximately 37,500 genome equivalents. The sequence was collected from a human donor with an autoimmune cytopenia or autoimmune hepatitis (not recorded which). The sequenced sample consisted of peripheral blood. The chain couples TRBV5-1 to TRBJ1-1. This CDR3 is CASSPTPSTVNTEAFF. Based on the CDR3 plus reference TRBV5-1 and TRBJ1-1, the full variable domain is KAGVTQTPRYLIKTRGQQVTLSCSPISGHRSVSWYQQTPGQGLQFLFEYFSETQRNKGNFPGRFSGRQFSNSRSEMNVSTLELGDSALYLCASSPTPSTVNTEAFFGQGTRLTVV.